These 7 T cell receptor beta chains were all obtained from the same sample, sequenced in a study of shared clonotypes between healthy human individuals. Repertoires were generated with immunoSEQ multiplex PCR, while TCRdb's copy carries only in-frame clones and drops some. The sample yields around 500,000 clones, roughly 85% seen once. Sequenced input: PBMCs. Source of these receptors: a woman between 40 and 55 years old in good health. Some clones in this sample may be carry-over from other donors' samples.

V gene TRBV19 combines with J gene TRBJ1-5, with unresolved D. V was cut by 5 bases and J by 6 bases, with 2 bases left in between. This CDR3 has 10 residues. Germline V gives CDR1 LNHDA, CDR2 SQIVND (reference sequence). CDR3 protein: CASSGQPQHF. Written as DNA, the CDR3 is TGTGCCAGTAGTGGTCAGCCCCAGCATTTT. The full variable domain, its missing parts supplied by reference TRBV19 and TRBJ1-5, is DGGITQSPKYLFRKEGQNVTLSCEQNLNHDAMYWYRQDPGQGLRLIYYSQIVNDFQKGDIAEGYSVSREKKESFPLTVTSAQKNPTAFYLCASSGQPQHFGDGTRLSIL.

For the CDR3, the DNA is TGTGCCAGCAGCCGTCGATGGCAGTCCGGGGAGCTGTTTTTT. Amino acids: CASSRRWQSGELFF. This chain joins TRBV4-2 and TRBJ2-2; D ambiguous. With 4 bases removed from V and 6 bases from J, the gap between germline ends came to 12 bases. The CDR3 length is 14 residues. Germline-derived CDR1 and CDR2 are LGHNA and YNFKEQ.

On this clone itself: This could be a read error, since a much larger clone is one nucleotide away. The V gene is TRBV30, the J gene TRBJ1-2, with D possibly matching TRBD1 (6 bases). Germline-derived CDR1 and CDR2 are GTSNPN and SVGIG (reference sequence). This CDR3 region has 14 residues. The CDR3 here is CAWSVLSGAGGYAF. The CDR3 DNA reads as TGTGCCTGGAGTGTACTGTCGGGGGCGGGTGGCTACGCCTTC.

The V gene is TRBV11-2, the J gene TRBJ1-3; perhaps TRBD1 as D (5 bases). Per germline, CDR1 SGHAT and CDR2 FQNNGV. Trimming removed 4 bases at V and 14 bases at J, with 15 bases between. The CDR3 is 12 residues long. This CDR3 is CASSSLRGSVYF. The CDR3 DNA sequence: TGTGCCAGCAGCTCTCTACGGGGGTCCGTATATTTT. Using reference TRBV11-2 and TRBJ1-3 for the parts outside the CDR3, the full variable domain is EAGVAQSPRYKIIEKRQSVAFWCNPISGHATLYWYQQILGQGPKLLIQFQNNGVVDDSQLPKDRFSAERLKGVDSTLKIQPAKLEDSAVYLCASSSLRGSVYFGEGSWLTVV.

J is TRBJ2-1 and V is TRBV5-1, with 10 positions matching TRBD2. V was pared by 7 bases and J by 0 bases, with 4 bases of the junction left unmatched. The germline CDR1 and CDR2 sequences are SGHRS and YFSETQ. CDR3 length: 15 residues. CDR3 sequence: CASGTSGNSYNEQFF. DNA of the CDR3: TGCGCCAGCGGTACTAGCGGGAACTCCTACAATGAGCAGTTCTTC.

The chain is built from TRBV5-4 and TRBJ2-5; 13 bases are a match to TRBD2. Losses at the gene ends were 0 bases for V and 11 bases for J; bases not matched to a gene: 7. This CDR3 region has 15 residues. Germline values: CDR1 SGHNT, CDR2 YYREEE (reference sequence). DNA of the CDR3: TGTGCCAGCAGCTTGGCCCAACTAGCGGGAGGGCAGCAGTACTTC. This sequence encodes CASSLAQLAGGQQYF.

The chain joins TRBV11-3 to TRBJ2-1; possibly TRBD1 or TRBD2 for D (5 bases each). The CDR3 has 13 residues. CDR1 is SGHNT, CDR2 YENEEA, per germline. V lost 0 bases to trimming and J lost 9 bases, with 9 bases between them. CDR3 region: CASSLDSGTEQFF. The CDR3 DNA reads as TGTGCCAGCAGCTTAGATTCCGGGACTGAGCAGTTCTTC. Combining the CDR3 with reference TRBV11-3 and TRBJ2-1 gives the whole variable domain EAGVVQSPRYKIIEKKQPVAFWCNPISGHNTLYWYLQNLGQGPELLIRYENEEAVDDSQLPKDRFSAERLKGVDSTLKIQPAELGDSAVYLCASSLDSGTEQFFGPGTRLTVL.